This passage covers 28 T cell receptor beta chains from one sample sequenced in a study of human T cells and chemical hapten exposure (dated by TCRdb to about 2021). During library preparation, unique molecular identifiers were attached to individual cDNA molecules so that TCRs could be counted in a quantitative, reproducible way. TCRdb reworked the public reads: Q25 trimming with fastp, MiXCR clone assembly, productive beta chains retained. Records with the same CDR3 protein are collapsed into one entry carrying the most frequent genes and DNA. The sample includes around 120,000 distinct CDR3 sequences, with about 7.7% observed a single time. 1.1% to 1.5% of the sample is taken by the ten largest. Total RNA was extracted from unfractionated whole blood that had been collected in Tempus Blood RNA tubes. The specimen sequenced was whole blood. These TCRs come from a human donor in good health. Some clones in this sample may be carry-over from other donors' samples. Donor details come from another sample of the same person, matched by shared clones.

The chain employs TRBV4-2 and TRBJ2-3; D unresolved. The germline V and J ends were trimmed by 1 base and 3 bases, with 5 bases remaining between them. This CDR3 is 13 amino acids long. The germline gives CDR1 LGHNA, CDR2 YNFKEQ. DNA for the CDR3: TGTGCCAGCAGCCAAGGTGATACAGATACGCAGTATTTT. Translated, it gives CASSQGDTDTQYF.

To note about this clonotype: This could be a read error, since a much larger clone is one nucleotide away. This rearrangement joins TRBV2 to TRBJ2-5, with TRBD1 matching over 8 bases. CDR1 and CDR2 from the germline V gene are SNHLY and FYNNEI. The CDR3 loop spans 13 amino acids. The CDR3 spells CDSSRTGLETQYF. CDR3 in DNA: TGTGACAGCAGTCGGACAGGGTTGGAGACCCAGTACTTC.

This clonotype has only a few counts. The J gene is TRBJ1-2, the V gene TRBV29-1; no definite D call. The V gene lost 3 bases and the J gene lost 4 bases, with 9 bases spanning the gap. From germline, CDR1 is SQVTM and CDR2 ANQGSEA. This CDR3 has 12 residues. The CDR3, as DNA: TGCAGCGTTGACCGCGGAATCTATGGCTACACCTTC. Amino acids: CSVDRGIYGYTF.

This clonotype was detected only a few times. V and J are TRBV2 and TRBJ1-4; D is ambiguous. CDR3 length: 13 residues. Between the trimmed V and J ends, which lost 4 bases and 4 bases, there was a span of 7 bases. Per germline, CDR1 SNHLY and CDR2 FYNNEI. The CDR3 loop is CASSAQVNEKLFF. CDR3 sequence (DNA): TGTGCCAGCAGTGCCCAGGTTAATGAAAAACTGTTTTTT.

The sample holds a few counts of this clonotype. The rearrangement uses TRBV29-1 and TRBJ2-1; tentatively, D is TRBD1 or TRBD2 (6 bases each). V lost 4 bases and J 6 bases, leaving 16 bases between the germline ends. Germline loops: CDR1 SQVTM, CDR2 ANQGSEA. The CDR3 consists of 14 residues. CDR3 protein: CSVVGAAGANEQFF. Written as DNA, the CDR3 is TGCAGCGTTGTGGGGGCAGCGGGCGCCAATGAGCAGTTCTTC.

This clonotype was recorded at least ten times. The V and J genes are TRBV27 and TRBJ2-3; D remains ambiguous. CDR1 and CDR2 from the germline V gene are MNHEY and SMNVEV (reference sequence). The CDR3 is 11 residues long. Trimming removed 3 bases from V and 5 bases from J, with 3 bases in between. Written as DNA, the CDR3 is TGTGCCAGCAGTTTGGGAGATACGCAGTATTTT. Its protein is CASSLGDTQYF.

The sample holds many counts of this clonotype. The chain is built from TRBV14 and TRBJ2-6; 12 nucleotides match TRBD1. Germline loops: CDR1 SGHDN, CDR2 FVKESK. Germline trimming cut 0 bases from V and 2 bases from J; bases unmatched to any gene: 8. This CDR3 region has 20 residues. The CDR3 protein is CASSQDVWDRGPPGANVLTF. CDR3 nucleotide sequence: TGTGCCAGCAGCCAAGATGTTTGGGACAGGGGGCCACCTGGGGCCAACGTCCTGACTTTC.

In the case of this clonotype: This clone may be a read error of a much larger clone one base away. This chain joins TRBV10-1 and TRBJ2-7, with D possibly TRBD1 on 6 matching bases. This CDR3 comprises 14 residues. The germline V gene has CDR1 WNHNN and CDR2 SYGVQD (reference sequence). The CDR3, as DNA: TGCGCCAGCAGTGGGGGGCATCGCCCCTACGAGCAGTGCTTC. Amino acids: CASSGGHRPYEQCF.

The genes are TRBV6-5 and TRBJ1-1; D is unresolved. The CDR3 has 12 amino acids. The V gene's germline CDR1 is MNHEY and CDR2 SVGAGI. V shed 2 bases and J shed 11 bases, with 12 bases lying between them. This CDR3 is CASSYLGSPAFF. The CDR3 DNA is TGTGCCAGCAGTTACCTCGGCAGCCCTGCTTTCTTT.

A few counts support this clonotype. The chain carries TRBV5-5 and TRBJ2-7; 14 bases are a match to TRBD2. Per the germline V gene, CDR1 is SGHKS and CDR2 is YYEKEE (reference sequence). V dropped 0 bases and J dropped 4; count of bases not matched to a gene: 18. There are 21 residues in the CDR3. The CDR3 DNA is TGTGCCAGCAGCTTGGGAACCCCACCAGGACTAGCGGGAGGTCTTCGGTACGAGCAGTACTTC. Translation: CASSLGTPPGLAGGLRYEQYF.

The gene calls are TRBV6-1 and TRBJ2-1; D unresolved. Trimming took off 2 bases at V and 4 bases at J, with 6 bases between the two ends. CDR1 is MNHNS, CDR2 SASEGT, per germline. The CDR3 has 13 residues. CDR3 sequence (DNA): TGTGCCAGCAGTGAACATGATTACAATGAGCAGTTCTTC. Protein sequence: CASSEHDYNEQFF.

This clonotype was found a few times. The chain carries TRBV4-1 and TRBJ2-7; D ambiguous. CDR1 is MGHRA, CDR2 YSYEKL, per germline. CDR3 size: 12 residues. V dropped 3 bases and J dropped 4 bases, with 7 bases sitting between them. The CDR3 here is CASSHNGYEQYF. CDR3 DNA sequence: TGCGCCAGCAGCCACAACGGGTACGAGCAGTACTTC.

The chain has TRBV5-1 and TRBJ1-1; 10 nucleotides agree with TRBD1. With 3 bases clipped from V and 3 bases from J, the junction kept 5 bases outside the gene matches. The CDR3 spans 15 residues. The germline CDR1 and CDR2 sequences are SGHRS and YFSETQ. DNA of the CDR3: TGCGCCAGCAGCTGGGACAGGGGTGGGGACACTGAAGCTTTCTTT. It is translated as CASSWDRGGDTEAFF.

The chain joins TRBV29-1 to TRBJ1-1; 8 bases are shared with TRBD1. This CDR3 contains 13 residues. With V trimmed by 7 bases and J by 5 bases, 9 bases remained unmatched. Per germline, CDR1 SQVTM and CDR2 ANQGSEA. This CDR3 reads CSAIQGAGTEAFF. DNA of the CDR3: TGCAGCGCGATCCAGGGGGCTGGAACTGAAGCTTTCTTT.

The sample holds a few counts of this clonotype. The CDR3 here is CASSPSVSGSSEQYF. The DNA of the CDR3 is TGTGCCAGCAGCCCATCGGTTAGCGGGAGTTCCGAGCAGTACTTC. The chain has TRBV5-5 and TRBJ2-7; TRBD2 agrees at 9 bases. Germline-derived CDR1 and CDR2 are SGHKS and YYEKEE (reference sequence). The CDR3 runs 15 residues. Unmatched junction bases numbered 11, after V lost 4 bases and J lost 6 bases.

The chain has TRBV5-4 and TRBJ2-3; no definite D call. The V gene lost 0 bases and the J gene lost 0 bases, with 11 bases spanning the gap. CDR3 length: 16 amino acids. The germline V gene encodes CDR1 SGHNT and CDR2 YYREEE (reference sequence). The CDR3 reads CASSLVGNLSTDTQYF. CDR3 bases: TGTGCCAGCAGCTTGGTAGGGAACCTAAGCACAGATACGCAGTATTTT.

This chain links TRBV7-9 with TRBJ2-7, with TRBD1 as a possible D gene (6 bases). V dropped 7 bases and J dropped 7 bases, with 14 bases sitting between them. The CDR3 totals 12 residues. Germline V CDR1 and CDR2: SEHNR, FQNEAQ (reference sequence). Here the CDR3 reads CASNLQGDEQYF. The DNA for the CDR3 is TGTGCCAGCAACCTACAGGGTGATGAGCAGTACTTC.

The V gene is TRBV19, the J gene TRBJ1-2; the D is unclear. Per germline, CDR1 LNHDA and CDR2 SQIVND (reference sequence). With 6 bases removed from V and 0 bases from J, the gap between germline ends came to 14 bases. The CDR3 is 15 amino acids. This chain's CDR3 is CASRLEGASNYGYTF. The CDR3 DNA reads TGTGCCAGTAGGCTCGAGGGAGCCTCTAACTATGGCTACACCTTC.

There are many counts of this clonotype. This chain uses TRBV12-3 or TRBV12-4 with TRBJ2-2, with D possibly TRBD2 on 6 matching bases. This CDR3 contains 19 residues. Between the trimmed V and J ends, which lost 5 bases and 1 base, there was a span of 23 bases. As DNA, the CDR3 is TGTGCCAGCAGTCAGACGGACGGGAGCGGGCGACTGAACACCGGGGAGCTGTTTTTT. Amino acids: CASSQTDGSGRLNTGELFF.

This rearrangement joins TRBV19 to TRBJ2-1; the D gene is possibly TRBD2 (5 bases). V was shortened by 7 bases and J by 8 bases, with 12 bases between the two germline ends. This CDR3 is built from 12 residues. Germline CDR1 is LNHDA and CDR2 is SQIVND (reference sequence). CDR3 loop: CASMDRGHEQFF. For the CDR3, the DNA is TGTGCCAGTATGGACCGGGGTCATGAGCAGTTCTTC.

This clonotype was picked up many times. This chain joins TRBV6-2 or TRBV6-3 and TRBJ1-1, with TRBD1 matching 8 bases. CDR1 MNHEY and CDR2 SVGEGT come from the germline V gene. The CDR3 is 13 residues long. V dropped 7 bases and J dropped 1; count of bases not matched to a gene: 2. The CDR3 nucleotides read TGTGCCAGCACGGGACAGGCGAACACTGAAGCTTTCTTT. Residues: CASTGQANTEAFF.

The rearrangement joins TRBV27 to TRBJ2-1; weak D call: TRBD1 (5 bases). Looked up from germline, CDR1 is MNHEY and CDR2 is SMNVEV (reference sequence). Trimming removed 2 bases from V and 8 bases from J, with 16 bases in between. The CDR3 is 15 amino acids. In DNA form, the CDR3 reads TGTGCCAGCAGTTTAAAGGCAGGGTTCCCCTATGAGCAGTTCTTC. The encoded protein is CASSLKAGFPYEQFF.

This clonotype was observed at least ten times. This chain links TRBV14 with TRBJ2-2; unclear D gene. Trimming shortened V by 5 bases and J by 1 base, and 8 bases separated the two germline ends. The germline CDR1 and CDR2 sequences are SGHDN and FVKESK. The CDR3 sequence is 14 residues long. The CDR3 nucleotides are TGTGCCAGCAGCGCTAATATGAACACCGGGGAGCTGTTTTTT. Translated, it gives CASSANMNTGELFF.

The chain joins TRBV20-1 to TRBJ2-1; 7 bases match TRBD2. J lost 3 bases, V lost 2 bases, and 13 bases had no gene match. The CDR3 has 17 residues. Germline lookup yields CDR1 DFQATT and CDR2 SNEGSKA (reference sequence). CDR3 sequence (DNA): TGCAGTGCTAGAAACCCCGGGACTACCCCCATCTACAATGAGCAGTTCTTC. Translating it yields CSARNPGTTPIYNEQFF.

This chain joins TRBV6-1 and TRBJ2-7, with TRBD2 matching 9 bases. J was trimmed by 3 bases and V by 4 bases; bases with no gene match: 1. Germline CDR1 MNHNS, CDR2 SASEGT. CDR3 size: 13 residues. CDR3 coding DNA: TGTGCCAGCAGTGCTAGCGGGATCTACGAGCAGTACTTC. Translation gives CASSASGIYEQYF.

The sample holds many counts of this clonotype. The gene calls are TRBV20-1 and TRBJ2-1; 14 bases line up with TRBD2. Germline loops: CDR1 DFQATT, CDR2 SNEGSKA (reference sequence). The CDR3 is 17 amino acids. Germline trimming cut 6 bases from V and 4 bases from J; bases unmatched to any gene: 11. CDR3 loop: CSALRGTSGRGYNEQFF. CDR3 coding DNA: TGCAGTGCGCTAAGAGGGACTAGCGGGAGAGGGTACAATGAGCAGTTCTTC.

The chain links TRBV10-2 to TRBJ2-1; maybe TRBD2 (5 bases). This CDR3 has 14 amino acids. V was cut by 8 bases and J by 6 bases, with 17 bases left in between. Germline V gene sequence: CDR1 WSHSY, CDR2 SAAADI. CDR3 residues: CASLRAAFGNEQFF. CDR3 bases: TGCGCCAGCCTGCGGGCAGCGTTTGGCAATGAGCAGTTCTTC.

This clonotype has at least ten counts. V and J are TRBV7-8 and TRBJ2-3; TRBD1 matches 9 bases. Germline assignment: CDR1 SGHVS and CDR2 FQNEAQ. The CDR3 totals 15 residues. V lost 6 bases to trimming and J lost 2 bases; unmatched junction nucleotides: 6. For the CDR3, the DNA is TGTGCCAGCAGTCGGGACAGGGTTACCACAGATACGCAGTATTTT. Protein product: CASSRDRVTTDTQYF.